These 12 T cell receptor beta chains were all obtained from the same sample, sequenced in a study of OX40 agonist ivuxolimab in advanced cancers. Here immunoSEQ multiplex PCR was the method, and the copy in TCRdb shows in-frame clones only, minus some. The sample lists nearly 45,000 clones, more than 70% occurring once. The material was CD4+ or CD8+ T cells sorted from blood, obtained in a trial of the OX40 agonist ivuxolimab. The receptor set was obtained from an adult with an advanced solid tumor such as melanoma, head and neck, liver or kidney cancer.

This chain's CDR3 is CASSYSRGGSGYTF. In DNA form, the CDR3 reads TGTGCCAGCAGTTACTCGAGAGGGGGTTCCGGCTACACCTTC. The chain uses TRBV6-5 and TRBJ1-2; perhaps TRBD1 as D (6 bases). Deletions cut 0 bases from V and 8 bases from J, with 13 bases between. CDR1 and CDR2 from the germline V gene are MNHEY and SVGAGI. The CDR3 extends over 14 amino acids.

The chain joins TRBV5-5 to TRBJ1-2; D not resolved. The germline V gene has CDR1 SGHKS and CDR2 YYEKEE (reference sequence). V dropped 1 base and J dropped 5 bases, with 3 bases sitting between them. CDR3 size: 11 residues. CDR3 amino acids: CASSLIYGYTF. The CDR3 region has the DNA TGTGCCAGCAGCTTGATTTATGGCTACACCTTC.

The V gene is TRBV16, the J gene TRBJ2-5; D not resolved. The CDR3 runs to 12 residues. Germline CDR1 reads KGHSY; CDR2 reads FQNENV. V dropped 4 bases and J dropped 3 bases, with 6 bases sitting between them. This CDR3 is CASSPEKETQYF. CDR3 coding DNA: TGTGCCAGCAGCCCCGAAAAAGAGACCCAGTACTTC.

The chain uses TRBV14 and TRBJ1-1; D is unresolved. The V gene lost 1 base and the J gene lost 0 bases, with 6 bases spanning the gap. The germline gives CDR1 SGHDN, CDR2 FVKESK. CDR3 length: 14 amino acids. The CDR3 DNA is TGTGCCAGCAGCCAAGCCAAACTGAACACTGAAGCTTTCTTT. Protein sequence: CASSQAKLNTEAFF.

This clone was seen a single time. The chain employs TRBV7-9 and TRBJ2-2; D may be TRBD2 (6 bases). From germline, CDR1 is SEHNR and CDR2 FQNEAQ (reference sequence). CDR3 length: 14 residues. Trimming stripped 6 bases from V and 5 bases from J, with 13 bases between. CDR3 region: CASRPGLSTGELFF. The CDR3 bases are TGTGCCAGCAGGCCGGGACTCTCGACCGGGGAGCTGTTTTTT. Supplemented by reference TRBV7-9 and TRBJ2-2, the full variable domain reads DTGVSQNPRHKITKRGQNVTFRCDPISEHNRLYWYRQTLGQGPEFLTYFQNEAQLEKSRLLSDRFSAERPKGSFSTLEIQRTEQGDSAMYLCASRPGLSTGELFFGEGSRLTVL.

V gene TRBV7-9 combines with J gene TRBJ2-7; D unclear. This CDR3 comprises 13 residues. The V end was cut by 3 bases, the J end by 0 bases, with 6 bases between. Germline assignment: CDR1 SEHNR and CDR2 FQNEAQ (reference sequence). CDR3 region: CASSLDASYEQYF. The CDR3 DNA reads TGTGCCAGCAGCTTGGATGCCTCCTACGAGCAGTACTTC.

The CDR3 nucleotides read TGTGCCAGCAGCTTTTGGACAGGGAGTGGCTATGGCTACACCTTC. Its translation: CASSFWTGSGYGYTF. This rearrangement joins TRBV5-6 to TRBJ1-2; 8 positions agree with TRBD1. Germline V gene sequence: CDR1 SGHDT, CDR2 YYEEEE. CDR3 length equals 15 residues. With 2 bases clipped from V and 4 bases from J, the junction kept 7 bases outside the gene matches. The full variable domain, completed using reference TRBV5-6 and TRBJ1-2, is DAGVTQSPTHLIKTRGQQVTLRCSPKSGHDTVSWYQQALGQGPQFIFQYYEEEERQRGNFPDRFSGHQFPNYSSELNVNALLLGDSALYLCASSFWTGSGYGYTFGSGTRLTVV.

V and J are TRBV4-2 and TRBJ1-2; TRBD1 matches at 8 bases. This CDR3 contains 15 residues. Germline CDR1 reads LGHNA; CDR2 reads YNFKEQ. Trimming removed 0 bases from V and 7 bases from J; junction bases left unmatched: 7. The CDR3 DNA reads TGTGCCAGCAGCCAAGAAGAGGACAGGGTAATTGGCTACACCTTC. It specifies CASSQEEDRVIGYTF.

The chain is built from TRBV30 and TRBJ1-6, with TRBD1 as a possible D gene (5 bases). Germline V gene sequence: CDR1 GTSNPN, CDR2 SVGIG (reference sequence). CDR3 length: 16 residues. V lost 1 base and J 4 bases, leaving 14 bases between the germline ends. The CDR3 DNA is TGTGCCTGGAGTGCCTACGGGACCGAATATAATTCACCCCTCCACTTT. Translation: CAWSAYGTEYNSPLHF.

The chain uses TRBV28 and TRBJ2-5; 7 nucleotides match TRBD2. The CDR3 loop spans 15 amino acids. V was clipped by 3 bases and J by 5 bases; unmatched bases: 9. Germline V gives CDR1 MDHEN, CDR2 SYDVKM. In DNA form, the CDR3 reads TGTGCCAGCAGTTTCCCAAGGGAGGGGCACGAGACCCAGTACTTC. Its translation is CASSFPREGHETQYF. Combining the CDR3 with reference TRBV28 and TRBJ2-5 gives the whole variable domain DVKVTQSSRYLVKRTGEKVFLECVQDMDHENMFWYRQDPGLGLRLIYFSYDVKMKEKGDIPEGYSVSREKKERFSLILESASTNQTSMYLCASSFPREGHETQYFGPGTRLLVL.

This chain uses TRBV13 with TRBJ2-3, with a possible D match to TRBD2 (7 bases). This CDR3 region has 16 residues. Germline lookup yields CDR1 PRHDT and CDR2 FYEKMQ (reference sequence). Trimming pared 5 bases from V and 2 bases from J, leaving 17 bases between. DNA for the CDR3: TGTGCCAGCAGCCCTAAGGAGGGGGGGCTCACAGATACGCAGTATTTT. Protein: CASSPKEGGLTDTQYF.

The chain recombines TRBV29-1 with TRBJ1-1, with TRBD1 matching over 10 bases. The trim removed 5 bases at V and 5 bases at J, leaving 8 bases unmatched. This CDR3 region has 14 residues. CDR1 and CDR2 from the germline V gene are SQVTM and ANQGSEA. CDR3 in DNA: TGCAGCGTTTCCCGACAGGGGGCGCAGACTGAAGCTTTCTTT. As protein: CSVSRQGAQTEAFF.